Below are 10 T cell receptor beta chains sequenced from a single sample in a study of blood T cells in healthy people across ages. A second about 6 to 11 cycle PCR used barcoded and J-beta primers. TCRdb fed the 5' RACE reads into MiXCR, producing one record per CDR3 protein. The sample records over 1,200,000 distinct CDR3 sequences, approximately 59% being singletons. The sample taken for sequencing was blood. Source of these receptors: a man between 18 and 29 years old in good health.

The V and J genes are TRBV4-1 and TRBJ1-2, with D maybe TRBD1 (5 bases). The V end was cut by 1 base, the J end by 3 bases, with 9 bases between. CDR1 is MGHRA and CDR2 is YSYEKL in the germline V gene. This CDR3 is 14 amino acids long. The CDR3 DNA reads as TGCGCCAGCAGCCAAGTTCCGGGGGACTATGGCTACACCTTC. Translation: CASSQVPGDYGYTF.

This clonotype was observed a handful of times. The chain combines TRBV6-5 with TRBJ2-5, with a tentative D call TRBD1 (6 bases). V lost 3 bases and J 5 bases, leaving 13 bases between the germline ends. The CDR3 length is 14 residues. Looked up from germline, CDR1 is MNHEY and CDR2 is SVGAGI. The CDR3 loop is CASSYQTGRETQYF. The CDR3 DNA follows: TGTGCCAGCAGTTATCAGACAGGTCGGGAGACCCAGTACTTC.

This clonotype was counted a few times. The chain links TRBV12-3 or TRBV12-4 to TRBJ2-3; weak D call: TRBD2 (6 bases). The CDR3 runs to 14 residues. V was cut by 5 bases and J by 3 bases, with 12 bases left in between. The CDR3 protein is CASSQLGGTDTQYF. The CDR3 region has the DNA TGTGCCAGCAGTCAACTAGGAGGGACAGATACGCAGTATTTT.

V and J are TRBV20-1 and TRBJ2-1, with D perhaps TRBD2 (5 bases). Trimming took 6 bases from V and 0 from J, leaving 24 bases between them. The CDR3 spans 18 residues. Germline V gene sequence: CDR1 DFQATT, CDR2 SNEGSKA (reference sequence). CDR3 DNA: TGCAGTGCGCTCCGGAGAGACTATTGGCGGAGCTCCTACAATGAGCAGTTCTTC. It translates to CSALRRDYWRSSYNEQFF.

The table lists this clonotype with many counts. This sequence joins TRBV20-1 and TRBJ2-7; D not certain. Trimming removed 2 bases from V and 2 bases from J, with 7 bases in between. Germline loops: CDR1 DFQATT, CDR2 SNEGSKA (reference sequence). This CDR3 is built from 12 residues. The CDR3 bases are TGCAGTGCTAGAAGGGCTACCTACGAGCAGTACTTC. It yields the protein CSARRATYEQYF.

This chain connects TRBV29-1 to TRBJ1-2; D gene ambiguous. V was trimmed by 0 bases and J by 7 bases, leaving 9 bases between them. This CDR3 spans 12 amino acids. CDR1 and CDR2 (germline): SQVTM, ANQGSEA. This CDR3 is CSVEDGGLGYTF. The CDR3 nucleotides read TGCAGCGTTGAAGATGGAGGGCTTGGCTACACCTTC.

At least ten counts were recorded for this clonotype. The gene calls are TRBV7-9 and TRBJ2-1, with 9 nucleotides matching TRBD2. V lost 3 bases, J lost 4 bases, and 1 base stayed unmatched. Germline V lookup: CDR1 SEHNR, CDR2 FQNEAQ (reference sequence). The CDR3 spans 14 residues. The CDR3: CASSLTSGYNEQFF. The CDR3, as DNA: TGTGCCAGCAGCTTGACTAGCGGTTACAATGAGCAGTTCTTC. The full variable domain, rest sourced from reference TRBV7-9 and TRBJ2-1, is DTGVSQNPRHKITKRGQNVTFRCDPISEHNRLYWYRQTLGQGPEFLTYFQNEAQLEKSRLLSDRFSAERPKGSFSTLEIQRTEQGDSAMYLCASSLTSGYNEQFFGPGTRLTVL.

V usage is TRBV4-1 and J usage is TRBJ2-3; D is undetermined. CDR3 length: 15 residues. The germline gives CDR1 MGHRA, CDR2 YSYEKL. V was pared by 4 bases and J by 0 bases, with 11 bases between. The CDR3 region is CASSPAPASTDTQYF. Written as DNA, the CDR3 is TGCGCCAGCAGCCCAGCACCGGCCAGCACAGATACGCAGTATTTT.

The chain has TRBV28 and TRBJ1-6; possible D gene TRBD1, 6 bases. Germline V lookup: CDR1 MDHEN, CDR2 SYDVKM. This CDR3 contains 16 residues. V was pared by 3 bases and J by 5 bases, with 14 bases between. The CDR3 spells CASSFARGGNNSPLHF. In nucleotides, the CDR3 is TGTGCCAGCAGTTTTGCCAGGGGTGGTAATAATTCACCCCTCCACTTT.

The chain links TRBV27 to TRBJ1-6; tentatively, D is TRBD1 (6 bases). V gave up 3 bases and J gave up 0 bases, with 15 bases separating them. This CDR3 has 18 residues. Germline V CDR1 and CDR2: MNHEY, SMNVEV (reference sequence). The CDR3 DNA is TGTGCCAGCAGTTTTCGGACAGCGAGGAGCTCCTATAATTCACCCCTCCACTTT. This encodes CASSFRTARSSYNSPLHF.